This T cell receptor beta chain was identified in a study of T cells in Graves' hyperthyroidism and ophthalmopathy. General study results and limits: Blood also contained most expanded thyroid clonotypes above 0.001.

Hyperthyroidism, newly diagnosed and lasting under 2 months, affected patients aged 18 to 65. Approximately 10 ml of fresh peripheral blood supplied the PBMCs. This clonotype was picked up a small number of times. What it binds is not known. Germline CDR1 MNHEY, CDR2 SVGAGI. The CDR3 loop spans 15 amino acids. V was cut by 2 bases and J by 0 bases, with 8 bases left in between. RNA transcripts yielded amplified TCR beta CDR3 regions. TCR CDR3 underwent first-round RT-PCR with the HTBI primer set. TCRdb passed the multiplex PCR reads through MiXCR, listing each CDR3 protein once. This table has under 800,000 distinct CDR3 sequences, 14% appearing once.

This TCR was recovered from a woman under 30 with Graves' hyperthyroidism. Source material: blood. This chain joins TRBV6-5 and TRBJ2-1; D might be TRBD1 (5 bases). The CDR3 DNA reads TGTGCCAGCAGTTACCGACAGACCTCCTACAATGAGCAGTTCTTC. Amino acid sequence: CASSYRQTSYNEQFF.